Below, 2 T cell receptor beta chains from the same sample are listed, as sequenced in a study of blood T cell repertoires in COVID-19. Data came from immunoSEQ multiplex PCR; TCRdb stores just in-frame clones and leaves some out. There are roughly 53,000 clones in the sample; 75% to 90% occur only once, and roughly 2.7% lies in the top ten. Sequencing was performed on peripheral blood. The source of these receptors is an older man with acute or convalescent COVID-19.

This chain links TRBV7-2 with TRBJ2-7; 9 bases agree with TRBD2. The germline V gene has CDR1 SGHTA and CDR2 FQGNSA. The CDR3 loop spans 15 amino acids. J was trimmed by 6 bases and V by 4 bases; bases with no gene match: 10. Here the CDR3 reads CASSYGGGASVEQYF. The CDR3 nucleotides read TGTGCCAGCAGCTATGGCGGGGGGGCCTCCGTCGAGCAGTACTTC.

This clone has only one observation. This sequence joins TRBV6-6 and TRBJ2-1; 7 bases are shared with TRBD2. The CDR3 sequence is 15 residues long. Germline CDR1 and CDR2: MNHNY and SVGAGI (reference sequence). V shed 6 bases and J 0 bases; nucleotides not matched to a gene: 5. CDR3 region: CASSGRGISYNEQFF. DNA of the CDR3: TGTGCCAGCAGCGGGCGGGGGATCTCCTACAATGAGCAGTTCTTC.